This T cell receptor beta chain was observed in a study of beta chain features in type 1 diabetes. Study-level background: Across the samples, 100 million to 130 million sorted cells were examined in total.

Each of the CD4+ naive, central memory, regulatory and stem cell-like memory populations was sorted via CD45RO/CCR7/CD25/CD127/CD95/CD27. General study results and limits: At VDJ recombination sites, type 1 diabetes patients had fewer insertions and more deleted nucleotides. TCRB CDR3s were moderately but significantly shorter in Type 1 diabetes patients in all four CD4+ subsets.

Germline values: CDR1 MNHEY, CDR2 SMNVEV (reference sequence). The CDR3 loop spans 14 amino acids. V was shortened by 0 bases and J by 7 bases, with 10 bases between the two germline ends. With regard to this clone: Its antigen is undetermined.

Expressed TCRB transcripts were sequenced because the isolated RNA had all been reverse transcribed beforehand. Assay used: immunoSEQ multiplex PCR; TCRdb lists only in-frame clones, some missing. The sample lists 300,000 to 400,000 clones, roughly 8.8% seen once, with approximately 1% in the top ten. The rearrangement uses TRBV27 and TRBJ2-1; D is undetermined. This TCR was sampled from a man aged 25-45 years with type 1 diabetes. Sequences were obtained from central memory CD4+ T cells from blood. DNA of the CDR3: TGTGCCAGCAGTTTATCCCCCACGGAAAATGAGCAGTTCTTC. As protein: CASSLSPTENEQFF.